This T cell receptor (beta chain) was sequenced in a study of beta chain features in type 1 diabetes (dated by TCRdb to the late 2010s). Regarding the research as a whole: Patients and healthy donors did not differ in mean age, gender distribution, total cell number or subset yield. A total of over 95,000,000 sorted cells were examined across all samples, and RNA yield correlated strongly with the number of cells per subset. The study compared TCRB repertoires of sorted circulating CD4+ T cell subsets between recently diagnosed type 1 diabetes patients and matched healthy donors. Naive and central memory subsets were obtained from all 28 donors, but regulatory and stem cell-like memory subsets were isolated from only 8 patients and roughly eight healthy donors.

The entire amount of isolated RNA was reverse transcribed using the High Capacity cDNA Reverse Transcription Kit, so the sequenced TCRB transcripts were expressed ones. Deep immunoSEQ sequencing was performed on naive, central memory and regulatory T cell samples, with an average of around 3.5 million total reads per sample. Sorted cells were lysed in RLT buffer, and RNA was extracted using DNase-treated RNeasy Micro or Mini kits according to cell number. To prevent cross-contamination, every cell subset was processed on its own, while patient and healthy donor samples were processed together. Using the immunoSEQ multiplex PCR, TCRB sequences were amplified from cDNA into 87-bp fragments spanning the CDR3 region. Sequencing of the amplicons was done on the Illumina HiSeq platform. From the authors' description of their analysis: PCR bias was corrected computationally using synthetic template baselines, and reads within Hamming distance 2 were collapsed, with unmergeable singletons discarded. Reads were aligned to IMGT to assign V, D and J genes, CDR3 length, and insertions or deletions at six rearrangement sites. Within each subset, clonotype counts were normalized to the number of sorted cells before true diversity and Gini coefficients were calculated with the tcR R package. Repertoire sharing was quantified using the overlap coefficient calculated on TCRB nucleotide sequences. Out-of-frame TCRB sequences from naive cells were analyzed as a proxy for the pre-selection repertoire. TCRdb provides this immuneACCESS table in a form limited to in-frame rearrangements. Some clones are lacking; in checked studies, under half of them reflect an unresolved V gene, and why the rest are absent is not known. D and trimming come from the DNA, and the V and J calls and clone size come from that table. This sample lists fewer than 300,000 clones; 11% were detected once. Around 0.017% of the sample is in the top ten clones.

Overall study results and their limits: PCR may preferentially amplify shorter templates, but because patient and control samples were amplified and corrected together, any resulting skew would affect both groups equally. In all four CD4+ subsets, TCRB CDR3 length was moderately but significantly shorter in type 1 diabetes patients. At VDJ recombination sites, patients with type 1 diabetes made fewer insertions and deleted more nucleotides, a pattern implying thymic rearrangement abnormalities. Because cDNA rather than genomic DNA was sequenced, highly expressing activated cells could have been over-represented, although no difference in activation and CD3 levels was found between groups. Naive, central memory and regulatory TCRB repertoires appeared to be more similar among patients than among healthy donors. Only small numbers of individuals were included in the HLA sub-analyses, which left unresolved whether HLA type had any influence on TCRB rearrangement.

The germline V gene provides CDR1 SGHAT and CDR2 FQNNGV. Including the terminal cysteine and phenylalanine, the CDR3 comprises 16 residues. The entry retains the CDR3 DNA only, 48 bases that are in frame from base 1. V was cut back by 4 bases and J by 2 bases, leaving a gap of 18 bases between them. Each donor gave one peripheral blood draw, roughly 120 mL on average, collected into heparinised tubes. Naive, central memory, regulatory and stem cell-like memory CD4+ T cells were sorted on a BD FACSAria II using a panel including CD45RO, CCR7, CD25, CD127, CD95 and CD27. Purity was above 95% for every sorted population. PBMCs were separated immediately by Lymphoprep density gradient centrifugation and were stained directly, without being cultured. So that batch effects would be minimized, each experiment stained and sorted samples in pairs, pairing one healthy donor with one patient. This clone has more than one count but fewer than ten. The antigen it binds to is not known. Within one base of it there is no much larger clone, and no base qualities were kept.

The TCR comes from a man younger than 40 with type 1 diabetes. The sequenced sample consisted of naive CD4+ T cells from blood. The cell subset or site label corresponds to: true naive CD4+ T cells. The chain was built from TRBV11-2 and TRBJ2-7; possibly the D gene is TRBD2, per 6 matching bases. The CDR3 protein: CASSSLGGARAYEQYF. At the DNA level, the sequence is TGTGCCAGCAGCTCTTTAGGAGGGGCTAGAGCCTACGAGCAGTACTTC.